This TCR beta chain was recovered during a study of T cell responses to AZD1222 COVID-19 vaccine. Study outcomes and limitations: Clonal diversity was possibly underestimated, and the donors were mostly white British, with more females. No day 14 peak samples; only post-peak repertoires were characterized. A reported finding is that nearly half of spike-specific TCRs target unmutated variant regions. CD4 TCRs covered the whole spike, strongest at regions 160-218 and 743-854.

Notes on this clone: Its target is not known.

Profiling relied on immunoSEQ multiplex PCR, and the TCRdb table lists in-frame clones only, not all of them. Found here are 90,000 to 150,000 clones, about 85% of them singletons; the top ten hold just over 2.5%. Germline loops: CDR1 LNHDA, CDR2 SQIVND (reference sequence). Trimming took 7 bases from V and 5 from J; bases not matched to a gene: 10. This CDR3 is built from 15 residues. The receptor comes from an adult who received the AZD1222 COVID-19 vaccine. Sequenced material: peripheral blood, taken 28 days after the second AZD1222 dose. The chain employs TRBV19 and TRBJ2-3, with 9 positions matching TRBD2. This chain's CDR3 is CASNWASGARDTQYF. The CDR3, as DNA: TGTGCCAGTAATTGGGCTAGCGGGGCTAGAGATACGCAGTATTTT.